The next 5 T cell receptor beta chains were all read from a single sample in a study of response to subunit inactivated influenza vaccine. TCRdb redid the calling of the RT-PCR reads with MiXCR, one entry per CDR3 protein. The table shows under 950,000 distinct CDR3 sequences, with roughly 20% occurring only once. This sample comprised PBMCs from blood, obtained 5 to 6 days after vaccination. These receptors originate from a man aged 50 to 60 who received an inactivated influenza vaccine.

The V call is TRBV2, the J call TRBJ2-2; 8 nucleotides align to TRBD2. The V and J ends lost 6 bases and 0 bases, in that order; junction bases with no gene match: 15. Germline CDR1 is SNHLY and CDR2 is FYNNEI. The CDR3 runs 19 residues. This CDR3 is CASSEPNTRRGANTGELFF. In DNA form, the CDR3 reads TGTGCCAGCAGCGAGCCTAATACTAGGCGGGGGGCGAACACCGGGGAGCTGTTTTTT.

This clonotype was detected only a few times. The chain uses TRBV12-3 or TRBV12-4 and TRBJ1-5, with D unresolved. V lost 2 bases, J lost 3 bases, and 8 bases lay in between. CDR3 length: 14 amino acids. CDR3 nucleotides: TGTGCCAGCAGTTTATACCTCGTCAATCAGCCCCAGCATTTT. Translated, it gives CASSLYLVNQPQHF.

This chain links TRBV28 with TRBJ2-7, with 11 bases matching TRBD1. Per germline, CDR1 MDHEN and CDR2 SYDVKM. V lost 6 bases and J lost 5; bases outside the gene matches: 9. This CDR3 is 15 amino acids long. The CDR3 bases are TGTGCCAGCAGAGCAGGACGGACAGGGGGCGACGAGCAGTACTTC. Its translation: CASRAGRTGGDEQYF.

The chain joins TRBV28 to TRBJ2-5; D possibly corresponds to TRBD2 (7 bases). The germline V gene has CDR1 MDHEN and CDR2 SYDVKM. V lost 3 bases, J lost 4 bases, and 15 bases lay in between. This CDR3 comprises 15 residues. CDR3 nucleotide sequence: TGTGCCAGCAGTTTGGGGGGGCGGGAGACAGAGACCCAGTACTTC. Translating it yields CASSLGGRETETQYF.

The rearrangement links TRBV6-5 to TRBJ2-7, with 9 bases matching TRBD1. The CDR3 consists of 15 residues. Germline CDR1 and CDR2: MNHEY and SVGAGI. The V gene end was trimmed by 2 bases and the J gene end by 6 bases; junction bases not matched to a gene: 8. This CDR3 is CASSYPGTGNREQYF. CDR3 DNA sequence: TGTGCCAGCAGTTACCCCGGGACAGGGAATCGCGAGCAGTACTTC.